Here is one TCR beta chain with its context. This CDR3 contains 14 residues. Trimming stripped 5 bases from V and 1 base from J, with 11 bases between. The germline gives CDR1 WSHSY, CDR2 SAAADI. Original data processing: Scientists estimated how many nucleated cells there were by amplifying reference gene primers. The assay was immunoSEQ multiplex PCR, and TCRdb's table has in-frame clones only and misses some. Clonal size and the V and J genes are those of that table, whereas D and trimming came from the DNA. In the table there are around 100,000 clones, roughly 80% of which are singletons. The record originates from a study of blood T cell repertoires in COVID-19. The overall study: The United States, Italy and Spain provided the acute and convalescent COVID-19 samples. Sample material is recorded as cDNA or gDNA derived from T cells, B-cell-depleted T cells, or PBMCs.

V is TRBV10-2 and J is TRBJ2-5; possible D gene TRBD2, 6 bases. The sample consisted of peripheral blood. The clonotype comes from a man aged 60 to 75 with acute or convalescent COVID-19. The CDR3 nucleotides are TGCGCCAGCAGTAATCCGGGAGCCCAAGAGACCCAGTACTTC. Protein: CASSNPGAQETQYF.